Sequencing of this TCR beta chain was carried out in a study of T-cell reconstitution after alpha-beta-depleted transplantation in children. Study findings and constraints: About two months after transplant, alpha-beta T cells reportedly came from several hundred expanded graft clones. Several patients had high TCRbeta diversity at day 60; it came from surviving recipient T cells and thymic progenitors. Diversity and T-cell counts at one year after transplant derived mostly from new T cells.

Germline CDR1 reads DFQATT; CDR2 reads SNEGSKA (reference sequence). Between the trimmed V and J ends, which lost 6 bases and 2 bases, there was a span of 17 bases. CDR3 size: 14 residues. This clonotype has more than one count but fewer than ten. What it binds is not known. Preparation of the TCRbeta library involved a method that used unique molecular identifiers. From the PCR reads, TCRdb called clonotypes with MiXCR, one entry per CDR3 protein. The sample lists about 980,000 distinct CDR3 sequences; roughly 29% were seen once. The V and J genes are TRBV20-1 and TRBJ2-7, with D possibly matching TRBD2 (5 bases). The specimen comprised PBMCs, mostly from graft donor cells, sampled 360 days after TCRalphabeta/CD19-depleted stem cell transplant. This receptor was identified in a boy under three years old who had a stem cell transplant for SCID, so the T cells may come from the graft donor. This chain's CDR3 is CSAEEGWETYEQYF. The CDR3 region has the DNA TGCAGTGCGGAAGAGGGCTGGGAGACCTACGAGCAGTACTTC.